This T cell receptor (beta chain) was sequenced in a study of T cell responses to AZD1222 COVID-19 vaccine. Timing groups of about 4 and about 12 weeks for second doses were pooled. About this clone: The target antigen is unknown.

The data were produced by immunoSEQ multiplex PCR, yet TCRdb's version contains in-frame clones alone and is incomplete. The table has about 93,000 clones, around 87% seen once. The CDR3 has 13 residues. Germline lookup yields CDR1 MNHEY and CDR2 SMNVEV (reference sequence). The V gene end was trimmed by 6 bases and the J gene end by 7 bases; junction bases not matched to a gene: 8. General study points: Targeting of unmutated variant regions was reportedly seen in nearly half of spike-specific TCRs. Vaccine-related CD4 TCRs covered spike, predominating at 160-218 and 743-854. The repertoires were collected only after the peak T cell response.

The specimen comprised peripheral blood, sampled 28 days after the second AZD1222 dose. The source is an adult who received the AZD1222 COVID-19 vaccine. V gene TRBV27 combines with J gene TRBJ2-7; 8 nucleotides align to TRBD1. The CDR3 sequence: CASSHDRGEEQYF. As DNA, the CDR3 is TGTGCCAGCAGCCACGACAGGGGAGAGGAGCAGTACTTC.